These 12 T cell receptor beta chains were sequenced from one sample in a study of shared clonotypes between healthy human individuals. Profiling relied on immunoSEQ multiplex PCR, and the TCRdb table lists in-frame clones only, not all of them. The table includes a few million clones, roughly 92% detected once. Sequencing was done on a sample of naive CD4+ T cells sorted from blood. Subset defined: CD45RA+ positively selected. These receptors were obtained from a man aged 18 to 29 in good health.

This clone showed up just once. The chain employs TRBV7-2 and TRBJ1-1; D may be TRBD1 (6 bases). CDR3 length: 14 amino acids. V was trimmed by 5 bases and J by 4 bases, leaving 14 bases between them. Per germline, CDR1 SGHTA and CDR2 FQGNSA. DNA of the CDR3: TGTGCCAGCAGCGAGGGGGTCAGGGTCACTGAAGCTTTCTTT. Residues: CASSEGVRVTEAFF.

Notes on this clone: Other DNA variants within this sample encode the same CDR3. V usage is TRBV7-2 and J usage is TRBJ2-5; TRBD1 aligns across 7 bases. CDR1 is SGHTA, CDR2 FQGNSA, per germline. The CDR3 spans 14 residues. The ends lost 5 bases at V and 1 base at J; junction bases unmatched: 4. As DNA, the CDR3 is TGTGCCAGCAGCCTTGACAGGGTCCAAGAGACCCAGTACTTC. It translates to CASSLDRVQETQYF.

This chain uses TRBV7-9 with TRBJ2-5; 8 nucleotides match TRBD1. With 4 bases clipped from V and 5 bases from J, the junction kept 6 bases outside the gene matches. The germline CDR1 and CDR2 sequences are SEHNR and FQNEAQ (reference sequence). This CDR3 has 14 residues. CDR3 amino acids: CASSSRTGTETQYF. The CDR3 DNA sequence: TGTGCCAGCAGCTCCCGGACAGGGACGGAGACCCAGTACTTC. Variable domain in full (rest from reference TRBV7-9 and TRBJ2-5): DTGVSQNPRHKITKRGQNVTFRCDPISEHNRLYWYRQTLGQGPEFLTYFQNEAQLEKSRLLSDRFSAERPKGSFSTLEIQRTEQGDSAMYLCASSSRTGTETQYFGPGTRLLVL.

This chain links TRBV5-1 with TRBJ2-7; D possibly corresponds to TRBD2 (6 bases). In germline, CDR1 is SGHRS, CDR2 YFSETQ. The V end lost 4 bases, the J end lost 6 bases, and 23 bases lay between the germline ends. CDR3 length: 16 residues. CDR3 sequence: CASSQRAEISTGEQYF. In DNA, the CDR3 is TGCGCCAGCAGCCAGCGGGCGGAAATCTCGACGGGCGAGCAGTACTTC.

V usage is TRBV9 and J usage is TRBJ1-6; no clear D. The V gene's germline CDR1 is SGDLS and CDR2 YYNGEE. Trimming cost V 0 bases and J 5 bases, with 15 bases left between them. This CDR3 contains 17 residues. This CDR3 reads CASSVGPQPFHNSPLHF. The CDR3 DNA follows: TGTGCCAGCAGCGTAGGACCACAGCCGTTTCATAATTCACCCCTCCACTTT.

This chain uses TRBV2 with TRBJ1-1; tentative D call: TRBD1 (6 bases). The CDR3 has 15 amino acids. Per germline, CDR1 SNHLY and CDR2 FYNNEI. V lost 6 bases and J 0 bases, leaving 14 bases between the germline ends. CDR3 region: CASSASQGMNTEAFF. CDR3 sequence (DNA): TGTGCCAGCAGCGCATCCCAGGGGATGAACACTGAAGCTTTCTTT.

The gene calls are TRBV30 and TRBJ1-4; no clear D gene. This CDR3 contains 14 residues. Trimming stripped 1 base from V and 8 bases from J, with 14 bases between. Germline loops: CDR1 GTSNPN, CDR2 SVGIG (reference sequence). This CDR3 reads CAWSGTALGEKLFF. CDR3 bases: TGTGCCTGGAGTGGGACCGCCCTTGGGGAAAAACTGTTTTTT.

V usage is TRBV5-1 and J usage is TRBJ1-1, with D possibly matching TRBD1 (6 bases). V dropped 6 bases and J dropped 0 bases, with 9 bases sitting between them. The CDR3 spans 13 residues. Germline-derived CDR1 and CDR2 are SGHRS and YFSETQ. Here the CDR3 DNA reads TGCGCCAGCACCGGACAGCTGAACACTGAAGCTTTCTTT. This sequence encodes CASTGQLNTEAFF.

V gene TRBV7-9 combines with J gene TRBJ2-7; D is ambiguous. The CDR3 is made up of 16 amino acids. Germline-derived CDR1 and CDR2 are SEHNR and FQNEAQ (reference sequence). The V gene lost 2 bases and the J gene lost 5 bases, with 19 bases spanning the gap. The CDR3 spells CASSLKGLTAKNEQYF. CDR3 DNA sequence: TGTGCCAGCAGCTTAAAGGGTTTGACGGCTAAAAACGAGCAGTACTTC.

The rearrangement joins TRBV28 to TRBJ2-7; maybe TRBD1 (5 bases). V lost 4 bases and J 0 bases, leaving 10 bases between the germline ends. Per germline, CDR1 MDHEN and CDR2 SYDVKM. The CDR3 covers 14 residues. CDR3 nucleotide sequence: TGTGCCAGCAGTTGGGGCAGGAACTCCTACGAGCAGTACTTC. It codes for CASSWGRNSYEQYF.

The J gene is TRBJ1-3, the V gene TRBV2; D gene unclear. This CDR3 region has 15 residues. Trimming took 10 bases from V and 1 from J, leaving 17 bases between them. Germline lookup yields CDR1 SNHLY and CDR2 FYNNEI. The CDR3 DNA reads TGTGCCACCCGAGGAGGAGCGTATTCTGGAAACACCATATATTTT. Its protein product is CATRGGAYSGNTIYF. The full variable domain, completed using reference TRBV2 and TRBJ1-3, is EPEVTQTPSHQVTQMGQEVILRCVPISNHLYFYWYRQILGQKVEFLVSFYNNEISEKSEIFDDQFSVERPDGSNFTLKIRSTKLEDSAMYFCATRGGAYSGNTIYFGEGSWLTVV.

CDR3: CASSLTRGGAGGYTF. DNA for the CDR3: TGTGCCAGCAGCCTTACCCGGGGGGGGGCGGGTGGCTACACCTTC. V and J are TRBV28 and TRBJ1-2, with D perhaps TRBD1 (6 bases). Germline CDR1 is MDHEN and CDR2 is SYDVKM. This CDR3 spans 15 amino acids. Trimming cost V 6 bases and J 7 bases, with 21 bases left between them.